What follows are 32 T cell receptor beta chains derived from one specimen sequenced in a study of post-analysis software for immune sequencing data. The antigens for these receptors are not known. Study-wide results and caveats: TRBV segments more frequent in patients than in controls numbered a few and included TRBV5-6, TRBV5-1 and TRBV20-1.

Included in the TCR beta cDNA libraries were unique molecular identifiers. TCRdb fed the PCR reads into MiXCR, producing one record per CDR3 protein. The sample lists about 400,000 distinct CDR3 sequences; around 37% were seen once. Sequences were obtained from blood. These receptors were taken from a girl between 10 and 17 years old with multiple sclerosis.

This chain links TRBV21-1 with TRBJ2-7; TRBD2 was called by the table and not checked on the DNA. TRBV21-1 is marked as a pseudogene. The length of the CDR3 is 16 residues. For the CDR3, the DNA is TGTGCCAGCAGCCCCTACGCGGGACCCACGGGCTACGAGCAGTACTTC. This gives the protein CASSPYAGPTGYEQYF.

This clonotype has just a few counts. One junction end does not reproduce the germline sequence, and a read error may be involved. This sequence joins TRBV6-1 and TRBJ2-1, with TRBD2 matching 13 bases. From germline, CDR1 is MNHNS and CDR2 SASEGT. CDR3 length equals 15 residues. Here the CDR3 reads CTSRTGTSGVNEQFF. CDR3 coding DNA: TGTACCAGCAGGACCGGGACTAGCGGGGTTAATGAGCAGTTCTTC.

The rearrangement joins TRBV14 to TRBJ2-2; D ambiguous. V lost 0 bases to trimming and J lost 4 bases, with 15 bases between them. This CDR3 comprises 17 residues. CDR1 is SGHDN and CDR2 is FVKESK in the germline V gene. The CDR3 sequence: CASSQDTVLLGTGELFF. DNA for the CDR3: TGTGCCAGCAGCCAAGACACAGTGCTTCTGGGCACCGGGGAGCTGTTTTTT.

This clonotype was counted between two and nine times. The chain has TRBV6-5 and TRBJ1-2; a possible D gene is TRBD1 (5 bases). CDR3 size: 13 residues. CDR1 and CDR2 from the germline V gene are MNHEY and SVGAGI. V lost 4 bases, J lost 5 bases, and 11 bases lay in between. CDR3 residues: CASSWGESYGYTF. The CDR3 DNA sequence: TGTGCCAGCAGTTGGGGGGAAAGTTATGGCTACACCTTC.

CDR3 DNA sequence: TGTGCCAGCAGTGCAGAGACCTACGAGCAGTACTTC. Its protein is CASSAETYEQYF. The chain has TRBV6-1 and TRBJ2-7; no reliable D call. V was shortened by 4 bases and J by 2 bases, with 6 bases between the two germline ends. The CDR3 loop spans 12 amino acids. The germline CDR1 and CDR2 sequences are MNHNS and SASEGT.

This clonotype occurred a few times. A much larger clone differs from this one at a single base, so this may be a read error. This rearrangement joins TRBV2 to TRBJ2-3; a possible D gene is TRBD2 (6 bases). Germline-derived CDR1 and CDR2 are SNHLY and FYNNEI. This CDR3 is 16 amino acids long. The CDR3 here is CASSAQGLPRTDAQYF. The CDR3 DNA sequence: TGTGCCAGCAGTGCCCAAGGACTACCACGCACAGATGCGCAGTATTTT.

This clonotype was counted between two and nine times. This chain links TRBV5-5 with TRBJ1-4; D call uncertain. The CDR3 is made up of 12 amino acids. Trimming removed 0 bases at V and 11 bases at J, with 8 bases between. Germline CDR1 SGHKS, CDR2 YYEKEE (reference sequence). The CDR3 reads CASSLVTGKLFF. CDR3 in DNA: TGTGCCAGCAGCTTGGTAACCGGGAAACTGTTTTTT.

V and J are TRBV4-2 and TRBJ2-3, with D hard to call. The V end lost 0 bases, the J end lost 0 bases, and 7 bases lay between the germline ends. The CDR3 length is 15 residues. Germline CDR1 reads LGHNA; CDR2 reads YNFKEQ. CDR3 in amino acids: CASSQDARSTDTQYF. The CDR3 bases are TGTGCCAGCAGCCAAGATGCACGGAGCACAGATACGCAGTATTTT.

This chain links TRBV28 with TRBJ1-4; D gene ambiguous. The CDR3 spans 14 residues. Between the trimmed V and J ends, which lost 6 bases and 6 bases, there was a span of 14 bases. Germline CDR1 reads MDHEN; CDR2 reads SYDVKM. Here the CDR3 reads CASSATPADEKLFF. The DNA of the CDR3 is TGTGCCAGCAGCGCCACCCCAGCAGATGAAAAACTGTTTTTT.

The gene calls are TRBV5-1 and TRBJ2-7; the D call may be TRBD1 or TRBD2 (5 bases each). The V gene's germline CDR1 is SGHRS and CDR2 YFSETQ. CDR3 size: 16 residues. V lost 0 bases to trimming and J lost 0 bases, with 13 bases between them. CDR3: CASSLARDGSSYEQYF. In DNA, the CDR3 is TGCGCCAGCAGCTTGGCTCGGGACGGAAGCTCCTACGAGCAGTACTTC.

This chain joins TRBV4-2 and TRBJ2-4, with a weak D call TRBD2 (5 bases). V lost 0 bases, J lost 2 bases, and 14 bases lay in between. The germline V gene has CDR1 LGHNA and CDR2 YNFKEQ. The CDR3 has 17 amino acids. The CDR3: CASSQDGRWRTKNIQYF. CDR3 bases: TGTGCCAGCAGCCAAGATGGACGATGGAGGACCAAAAACATTCAGTACTTC.

This clonotype was seen more than once but under ten times. This chain uses TRBV12-3 or TRBV12-4 with TRBJ1-2; maybe TRBD1 (5 bases). This CDR3 has 13 residues. Trimming took off 6 bases at V and 3 bases at J, with 11 bases between the two ends. The CDR3 region has the DNA TGTGCCAGCAGACCCAGGGTTCACTATGGCTACACCTTC. Amino acids: CASRPRVHYGYTF.

This clonotype occurred a few times. The chain is built from TRBV5-5 and TRBJ1-2; D unresolved. The CDR3 spans 15 residues. Trimming cost V 0 bases and J 6 bases, with 15 bases left between them. Germline loops: CDR1 SGHKS, CDR2 YYEKEE (reference sequence). The CDR3 region is CASSLGLSGGDGYTF. CDR3 coding DNA: TGTGCCAGCAGCTTGGGTTTATCGGGCGGAGATGGCTACACCTTC.

This clonotype turned up a few times. The V gene is TRBV12-3 or TRBV12-4, the J gene TRBJ2-7; TRBD1 or TRBD2 may be the D gene (6 bases each). With 3 bases removed from V and 4 bases from J, the gap between germline ends came to 19 bases. The CDR3 runs to 16 residues. DNA of the CDR3: TGTGCCAGCAGTTTGGGGGGCCGAGGGCCGGAATACGAGCAGTACTTC. Protein product: CASSLGGRGPEYEQYF.

This clonotype turned up a few times. The J gene is TRBJ2-1, the V gene TRBV9, with 13 bases identical to TRBD2. The germline CDR1 and CDR2 sequences are SGDLS and YYNGEE. The CDR3 covers 14 residues. V shed 3 bases and J 10 bases; nucleotides not matched to a gene: 4. CDR3 in DNA: TGTGCCAGCAGCGGTGCGGGACTAGCGGGGGAGCAGTTCTTC. Its protein is CASSGAGLAGEQFF. The full variable domain, its missing parts supplied by reference TRBV9 and TRBJ2-1, is DSGVTQTPKHLITATGQRVTLRCSPRSGDLSVYWYQQSLDQGLQFLIQYYNGEERAKGNILERFSAQQFPDLHSELNLSSLELGDSALYFCASSGAGLAGEQFFGPGTRLTVL.

The rearrangement links TRBV7-8 to TRBJ2-3; D ambiguous. Germline V gene sequence: CDR1 SGHVS, CDR2 FQNEAQ. The CDR3 sequence is 15 residues long. Trimming took 0 bases from V and 2 from J, leaving 9 bases between them. CDR3 loop: CASSLAGSYTDTQYF. The DNA of the CDR3 is TGTGCCAGCAGCTTAGCGGGTAGTTACACAGATACGCAGTATTTT.

This clonotype was counted a single time. CDR3 amino acids: CASSRAWASGNPYNEQFF. The CDR3 coding sequence is TGTGCCAGCAGTCGCGCCTGGGCTAGCGGGAACCCCTACAATGAGCAGTTCTTC. This chain connects TRBV6-1 to TRBJ2-1; 9 bases map to TRBD2. CDR1 MNHNS and CDR2 SASEGT come from the germline V gene. The ends lost 5 bases at V and 2 bases at J; junction bases unmatched: 13. The CDR3 is 18 amino acids.

This chain uses TRBV11-2 with TRBJ1-1; no reliable D call. Germline values: CDR1 SGHAT, CDR2 FQNNGV. Trimming shortened V by 7 bases and J by 2 bases, and 14 bases separated the two germline ends. The CDR3 is 14 amino acids. The CDR3 DNA is TGTGCCAGCAAACGGGAGCACTATAACACTGAAGCTTTCTTT. This sequence encodes CASKREHYNTEAFF.

Only a few counts were recorded for this clonotype. The V gene is TRBV12-3 or TRBV12-4, the J gene TRBJ2-1; the match to TRBD2 covers 8 bases. The junction had 10 bases not matched to a gene; V was cut back by 0 bases and J by 9 bases. The CDR3 extends over 16 amino acids. This CDR3 reads CASSLAGARGGTEQFF. The CDR3 coding sequence is TGTGCCAGCAGTTTAGCCGGGGCCCGGGGGGGCACTGAGCAGTTCTTC.

The chain is built from TRBV29-1 and TRBJ1-1, with D unclear. From germline, CDR1 is SQVTM and CDR2 ANQGSEA. The CDR3 loop spans 12 amino acids. Trimming removed 4 bases from V and 0 bases from J, with 6 bases in between. CDR3 region: CSVAVMNTEAFF. The CDR3 DNA reads TGCAGCGTTGCAGTTATGAACACTGAAGCTTTCTTT.

V gene TRBV11-2 combines with J gene TRBJ1-1; the D is unclear. The CDR3 sequence is 12 residues long. Between the trimmed V and J ends, which lost 3 bases and 6 bases, there was a span of 8 bases. Looked up from germline, CDR1 is SGHAT and CDR2 is FQNNGV. The DNA for the CDR3 is TGTGCCAGCAGCTTCGTTCGGCCTGAAGCTTTCTTT. This sequence encodes CASSFVRPEAFF. The complete variable domain, with remaining parts taken from reference TRBV11-2 and TRBJ1-1, reads EAGVAQSPRYKIIEKRQSVAFWCNPISGHATLYWYQQILGQGPKLLIQFQNNGVVDDSQLPKDRFSAERLKGVDSTLKIQPAKLEDSAVYLCASSFVRPEAFFGQGTRLTVV.

The genes are TRBV24-1 and TRBJ2-2, with 9 bases matching TRBD1. Germline assignment: CDR1 KGHDR and CDR2 SFDVKD. The V and J ends lost 3 bases and 1 base, in that order; junction bases with no gene match: 2. The length of the CDR3 is 16 residues. In DNA, the CDR3 is TGTGCCACCAGTGATCCGGGACAGGGGAACACCGGGGAGCTGTTTTTT. This encodes CATSDPGQGNTGELFF.

The chain joins TRBV7-9 to TRBJ2-3; 9 nucleotides match TRBD2. Germline V gene lookup returns CDR1 SEHNR and CDR2 FQNEAQ (reference sequence). This CDR3 contains 17 residues. The V and J ends lost 1 base and 4 bases, in that order; junction bases with no gene match: 9. CDR3 coding DNA: TGTGCCAGCAGCTTAGTTGATAGCGGGAGCGGAGCAGATACGCAGTATTTT. Translation gives CASSLVDSGSGADTQYF.

The chain carries TRBV12-3 or TRBV12-4 and TRBJ2-2; D perhaps matches TRBD2 (6 bases). The CDR3 loop spans 15 amino acids. Deletions cut 7 bases from V and 2 bases from J, with 14 bases between. Here the CDR3 DNA reads TGTGCCAGCAATCCCGCGGGGTTCAACACCGGGGAGCTGTTTTTT. This gives the protein CASNPAGFNTGELFF.

This chain connects TRBV5-1 to TRBJ2-5; 7 positions agree with TRBD2. The CDR3 contains 15 residues. J was trimmed by 4 bases and V by 1 base; bases with no gene match: 7. The germline CDR1 and CDR2 sequences are SGHRS and YFSETQ. The CDR3 nucleotides are TGCGCCAGCAGCTTGTTTCCGGGGGGAACAGAGACCCAGTACTTC. This gives the protein CASSLFPGGTETQYF.

This clonotype has a single count. The chain recombines TRBV6-2 or TRBV6-3 with TRBJ2-5; D gene uncertain. CDR1 is MNHEY and CDR2 is SVGEGT in the germline V gene. Deletions cut 2 bases from V and 5 bases from J, with 9 bases between. The CDR3 runs 13 residues. CDR3 nucleotides: TGTGCCAGCAGTTACGGTCTCCTGGAGACCCAGTACTTC. Its translation: CASSYGLLETQYF.

The chain has TRBV4-1 and TRBJ1-1; D is perhaps TRBD1 (6 bases). From germline, CDR1 is MGHRA and CDR2 YSYEKL. Trimming stripped 0 bases from V and 1 base from J, with 12 bases between. The CDR3 totals 16 residues. CDR3: CASSQDGWGANTEAFF. The CDR3 region has the DNA TGCGCCAGCAGCCAAGATGGTTGGGGGGCGAACACTGAAGCTTTCTTT.

This rearrangement joins TRBV9 to TRBJ2-2, with D possibly TRBD2 on 6 matching bases. V was cut by 2 bases and J by 1 base, with 12 bases left in between. Germline V CDR1 and CDR2: SGDLS, YYNGEE. The CDR3 consists of 16 residues. The CDR3 DNA sequence: TGTGCCAGCAGCGTTCGGTCGCGGGGGAACACCGGGGAGCTGTTTTTT. This sequence encodes CASSVRSRGNTGELFF.

About this clonotype itself: Being one base from a much bigger clone, this may be a read error. V usage is TRBV20-1 and J usage is TRBJ2-3; D uncertain. Germline-derived CDR1 and CDR2 are DFQATT and SNEGSKA (reference sequence). The CDR3 runs 14 residues. Trimming took off 6 bases at V and 2 bases at J, with 15 bases between the two ends. The CDR3 loop reads CSAGAGASTDTQYF. In DNA, the CDR3 is TGCAGTGCCGGAGCTGGAGCTTCCACAGATACGCAGTATTTT.

The J gene is TRBJ2-3, the V gene TRBV3-1; D not resolved. This CDR3 spans 13 amino acids. V lost 4 bases, J lost 2 bases, and 7 bases lay in between. Germline CDR1 reads LGHDT; CDR2 reads YNNKEL (reference sequence). CDR3 in DNA: TGTGCCAGCAGCCCCAGTTACACAGATACGCAGTATTTT. This translates into CASSPSYTDTQYF.

This clonotype was counted only a few times. The gene calls are TRBV4-3 and TRBJ2-1; tentative D call: TRBD2 (6 bases). The CDR3 has 17 amino acids. Trimming shortened V by 0 bases and J by 5 bases, and 17 bases separated the two germline ends. CDR1 and CDR2 (germline): LGHNA, YSLEER. The CDR3 region is CASSQEKGDLSHNEQFF. The CDR3, as DNA: TGCGCCAGCAGCCAAGAAAAAGGGGACTTATCCCACAATGAGCAGTTCTTC.

The chain links TRBV18 to TRBJ2-5; 7 bases are shared with TRBD1. V shed 1 base, J shed 5 bases, and the junction held 13 bases outside the gene matches. CDR1 is KGHSH, CDR2 LQKENI, per germline. This CDR3 contains 17 residues. The CDR3 is CASSPLAWTGRDETQYF. DNA for the CDR3: TGTGCCAGCTCACCACTGGCTTGGACAGGACGGGACGAGACCCAGTACTTC.